These T cell receptor beta chains were read from a single sample in a study of Graves' ophthalmopathy and Graves' hyperthyroidism. TCRdb ran MiXCR on the multiplex PCR reads and lists one entry per CDR3 protein. In the table there are 360,000 or so distinct CDR3 sequences, approximately 16% of which are singletons. The sequenced sample was peripheral blood. These receptors were obtained from a woman aged 18-29 years with Graves' ophthalmopathy. Both conserved end residues are part of each CDR3. A D gene is named only where the DNA matches it firmly. The size of a clone is reported for some rows only, either as once, few or many, or as a class for expanded clones.

clone_size j_call d_call v_call cdr3_aa cdr3_nt
NA TRBJ2-2 TRBD2 TRBV2 CASSEQTSQNTGELFF TGTGCCAGCAGTGAGCAGACTAGCCAGAACACCGGGGAGCTGTTTTTT
many TRBJ1-6 NA TRBV6-1 CASTVTRYNSPLHF TGTGCCAGCACCGTGACACGCTATAATTCACCCCTCCACTTT
NA TRBJ2-7 NA TRBV24-1 CATSDLDYYEQYF TGTGCCACCAGTGATTTGGACTACTACGAGCAGTACTTC
many TRBJ1-2 TRBD1 TRBV6-5 CASTSANRGGGYTF TGTGCCAGCACTTCCGCCAACAGGGGGGGTGGCTACACCTTC
NA TRBJ2-5 TRBD2 TRBV12-3/TRBV12-4 CASTYIAGPTQETQYF TGTGCCAGCACCTACATAGCGGGCCCGACCCAAGAGACCCAGTACTTC
many TRBJ2-4 NA TRBV29-1 CSVAGQENIQYF TGCAGCGTAGCGGGACAGGAAAACATTCAGTACTTC
many TRBJ2-7 TRBD2 TRBV2 CATRRLAVYEQYF TGTGCCACCCGTAGACTAGCGGTCTACGAGCAGTACTTC
many TRBJ2-7 TRBD2 TRBV12-3/TRBV12-4 CASSFGTSGYEQYF TGTGCCAGCAGTTTCGGGACTAGCGGCTACGAGCAGTACTTC
NA TRBJ2-7 TRBD1 TRBV6-2/TRBV6-3 CASSGQGNPYEQYF TGTGCCAGCAGCGGACAGGGGAATCCCTACGAGCAGTACTTC
many TRBJ1-2 TRBD1 TRBV7-9 CASSTTGGLVGYTF TGTGCCAGCAGCACGACAGGGGGCTTGGTGGGCTACACCTTC
NA TRBJ2-5 NA TRBV28 CASRTQVQETQYF TGTGCCAGCCGCACGCAGGTCCAAGAGACCCAGTACTTC
many TRBJ2-5 TRBD1 TRBV7-3 CASSFEGAAQETQYF TGTGCCAGCAGCTTCGAGGGGGCTGCCCAAGAGACCCAGTACTTC
many TRBJ2-5 TRBD2 TRBV28 CASSLELAGQETQYF TGTGCCAGCAGTTTAGAGCTAGCGGGACAAGAGACCCAGTACTTC
many TRBJ2-7 TRBD1 TRBV12-3/TRBV12-4 CATKETGSSYEQYF TGTGCCACCAAAGAGACAGGGAGCTCCTACGAGCAGTACTTC
many TRBJ2-7 TRBD1 TRBV7-3 CASSITGGFDEQYF TGTGCCAGCAGCATAACAGGGGGCTTCGACGAGCAGTACTTC
many TRBJ1-1 NA TRBV30 CAWSPGTQNTEAFF TGTGCCTGGAGCCCAGGGACACAGAACACTGAAGCTTTCTTT
many TRBJ2-4 TRBD2 TRBV7-2 CASSLGLAGLKNIQYF TGTGCCAGCAGCTTAGGACTAGCGGGTCTAAAAAACATTCAGTACTTC
many TRBJ2-2 TRBD1 TRBV12-3/TRBV12-4 CASSLVGGNTGELFF TGTGCCAGCAGTTTGGTAGGGGGCAACACCGGGGAGCTGTTTTTT
NA TRBJ2-2 NA TRBV6-2/TRBV6-3 CASSDKHGELFF TGTGCCAGCAGTGACAAACACGGGGAGCTGTTTTTT
many TRBJ2-2 TRBD2 TRBV29-1 CSVERQGGAGELFF TGCAGCGTTGAACGGCAGGGAGGGGCCGGGGAGCTGTTTTTT
NA TRBJ2-7 TRBD1 TRBV6-1 CASSRPGTGRYEQYF TGTGCCAGCAGCCGTCCCGGGACAGGGAGGTACGAGCAGTACTTC
NA TRBJ2-7 NA TRBV20-1 CSARASRAYPDEQYF TGCAGTGCTAGAGCTTCCCGGGCATATCCGGACGAGCAGTACTTC
many TRBJ1-1 NA TRBV10-2 CASSEPGRAAEAFF TGCGCCAGCAGTGAGCCAGGGAGGGCGGCTGAAGCTTTCTTT
many TRBJ1-2 NA TRBV15 CATSRDGVQGANYGYTF TGTGCCACCAGCAGAGATGGCGTGCAGGGAGCTAACTATGGCTACACCTTC
many TRBJ1-6 TRBD1 TRBV6-2/TRBV6-3 CASSPGTGNSPLHF TGTGCCAGCAGTCCCGGGACAGGGAATTCACCCCTCCACTTT
many TRBJ2-7 NA TRBV28 CAWRASGRYEQYF TGTGCGTGGAGGGCTAGTGGTAGGTACGAGCAGTACTTC
many TRBJ1-1 NA TRBV11-2 CASSQRGAAEAFF TGTGCCAGCAGCCAACGCGGGGCGGCTGAAGCTTTCTTT
many TRBJ2-7 NA TRBV29-1 CSVGGPRAGGYEQYF TGCAGCGTTGGAGGGCCGAGGGCTGGCGGCTACGAGCAGTACTTC
many TRBJ2-7 TRBD2 TRBV3-1 CASSRLAGPTYEQYF TGTGCCAGCAGCCGACTAGCGGGTCCTACCTACGAGCAGTACTTC
many TRBJ2-5 NA TRBV9 CASSAPTAQETQYF TGTGCCAGCAGCGCCCCCACAGCACAAGAGACCCAGTACTTC
many TRBJ1-1 NA TRBV12-3/TRBV12-4 CASSLTYGSEAFF TGTGCCAGCAGTTTGACCTATGGGTCTGAAGCTTTCTTT
many TRBJ2-7 NA TRBV28 CASSPGTVTYEQYF TGTGCCAGCAGTCCTGGGACCGTTACCTACGAGCAGTACTTC
NA TRBJ1-5 NA TRBV6-2/TRBV6-3 CARVSGNQPQHF TGTGCCAGAGTCAGTGGCAATCAGCCCCAGCATTTT
many TRBJ2-2 TRBD2 TRBV30 CASSGGGPLGANTGELFF TGTGCCTCCTCAGGCGGGGGGCCTCTGGGGGCGAACACCGGGGAGCTGTTTTTT
many TRBJ1-1 NA TRBV27 CASNVAPGPYTEAFF TGTGCCAGCAATGTAGCTCCCGGGCCGTACACTGAAGCTTTCTTT
NA TRBJ1-2 NA TRBV20-1 CSARGAGANYGYTF TGCAGTGCTAGAGGAGCAGGAGCTAACTATGGCTACACCTTC
NA TRBJ2-5 TRBD1 TRBV28 CASSISGQGDVSTQYF TGTGCCAGCAGTATCTCCGGACAGGGAGATGTATCGACCCAGTACTTC
many TRBJ2-5 NA TRBV29-1 CSVARLGAVQVGETQYF TGCAGCGTAGCCAGACTAGGGGCGGTCCAAGTTGGGGAGACCCAGTACTTC
many TRBJ1-1 NA TRBV27 CASTPRVGKNTEAFF TGTGCCAGCACCCCCAGGGTTGGGAAGAACACTGAAGCTTTCTTT
many TRBJ1-5 NA TRBV3-1 CASSIGGAQPQHF TGTGCCAGCAGTATCGGGGGGGCACAGCCCCAGCATTTT
many TRBJ1-6 TRBD1 TRBV6-1 CASSEHDRGNSPLHF TGTGCCAGCAGTGAACACGACAGGGGTAATTCACCCCTCCACTTT
many TRBJ2-7 NA TRBV30 CAWSERGRTYEQYF TGTGCCTGGAGTGAACGGGGGCGCACCTACGAGCAGTACTTC
many TRBJ1-2 NA TRBV20-1 CSAVLDYGYTF TGCAGTGCTGTCCTAGACTATGGCTACACCTTC
many TRBJ2-7 NA TRBV15 CATSRGTQEALEQYF TGTGCCACCAGCAGAGGCACCCAGGAGGCTCTCGAGCAGTACTTC
NA TRBJ1-2 NA TRBV19 CASSVIIEDYGYTF TGTGCCAGTAGTGTTATTATTGAGGACTATGGCTACACCTTC
many TRBJ2-6 NA TRBV6-5 CASSYFQGSGANVLTF TGTGCCAGCAGTTACTTTCAGGGCTCTGGGGCCAACGTCCTGACTTTC
NA TRBJ1-5 NA TRBV11-2 CASSLGREWGNQPQHF TGTGCCAGCAGCTTAGGCAGGGAGTGGGGCAATCAGCCCCAGCATTTT
many TRBJ1-2 NA TRBV6-5 CATSTGAIYGYTF TGTGCCACCTCGACAGGAGCGATCTATGGCTACACCTTC
many TRBJ2-7 TRBD2 TRBV27 CASRASGRFEQYF TGTGCCAGCAGGGCTAGCGGGAGATTCGAGCAGTACTTC
NA TRBJ2-7 NA TRBV20-1 CSATPTGTTDEQYF TGCAGTGCTACGCCGACAGGGACTACTGACGAGCAGTACTTC
NA TRBJ1-2 NA TRBV6-2/TRBV6-3 CASWVWDGPNYGYTF TGTGCCAGTTGGGTTTGGGACGGACCTAACTATGGCTACACCTTC
many TRBJ2-7 TRBD1 TRBV5-1 CASSLFSGQGFEQYF TGCGCCAGCAGCCTATTCTCGGGACAGGGATTCGAGCAGTACTTC
few TRBJ2-7 NA TRBV2 CASSAPSQDRIYEQYF TGTGCCAGCAGCGCCCCTTCCCAAGACAGAATCTACGAGCAGTACTTC